These T cell receptor beta chains were read from a single sample in a study of blood T cell repertoires in COVID-19. Sequencing used immunoSEQ multiplex PCR; TCRdb keeps in-frame clones, though not all of them. The repertoire has 100,000 to 150,000 clones, about 89% of them found once; the top ten carry more than 3.5%. Source material: peripheral blood. Receptors were obtained from a man between 60 and 70 years old with COVID-19, enrolled during active disease. Each CDR3 is given with its conserved first and last residue. The size entry is marked missing in some rows and otherwise reads once, few, many or a size class.

j_call	v_call	cdr3_length	clone_size	cdr3_aa
TRBJ1-2	TRBV2	12	.	CASSVTGDGYTF
TRBJ2-1	TRBV9	13	.	CASSPLRGGEQFF
TRBJ2-7	TRBV7-9	13	.	CASSLGGGYEQYF
TRBJ1-5	TRBV19	16	.	CASSSDRGLRNQPQHF
TRBJ1-1	TRBV7-2	14	once	CASSLYREGAEAFF
TRBJ1-2	TRBV5-8	15	.	CASSLAGGSNYGYTF
TRBJ1-2	TRBV25-1	13	.	CASSEVGGYGYTF
TRBJ1-1	TRBV25-1	15	.	CASSASRVVGTEAFF
.	TRBV5-1	14	.	CASSLAPGSYEQYF
TRBJ2-7	TRBV3-1/TRBV3-2	17	.	CASSPPGQASTGYEQYF
TRBJ1-5	TRBV7-8	16	.	CASSFIPGQPNQPQHF
TRBJ2-7	TRBV5-1	14	.	CASSLGLVEAEQYF
TRBJ2-7	TRBV6-5	15	.	CASRPSTGGAGEQYF
TRBJ1-1	TRBV12-3/TRBV12-4	13	.	CASATRGDTEAFF
TRBJ1-1	TRBV5-1	15	.	CASSRGQGGNTEAFF
TRBJ1-3	TRBV5-4	17	once	CASSAPPGQGSGNTIYF
TRBJ2-3	TRBV11-3	14	few	CASSLDTSTDTQYF
TRBJ1-2	TRBV6-2/TRBV6-3	14	.	CASSYVLDRGSYTF
TRBJ2-4	TRBV5-4	16	.	CASSLKGGRAKNIQYF
TRBJ2-7	TRBV6-5	14	.	CASRLAGPNYEQYF
TRBJ1-2	TRBV7-2	14	.	CASSSGQGDYGYTF
TRBJ1-3	TRBV19	14	.	CASARTLSGNTIYF
TRBJ1-4	TRBV15	13	.	CATRPDTGEKLFF
TRBJ2-7	TRBV19	13	.	CASSPDRGNEQYF
TRBJ1-2	TRBV19	16	.	CASSTPWKGADMGYTF
TRBJ1-2	TRBV5-1	14	.	CASSLTGGEYGYTF
TRBJ1-6	TRBV4-3	22	.	CASSLLPRGENTPIPYNSPLHF
TRBJ1-2	TRBV7-9	13	.	CASSLAGFYGYTF
TRBJ1-5	TRBV19	15	.	CASSPGTGYGQPQHF
TRBJ1-1	TRBV4-3	14	.	CASSQAEGAGEAFF
TRBJ1-6	TRBV7-2	17	few	CASSFPATGTGNSPLHF
TRBJ2-1	TRBV4-2	15	.	CASSQAGGRYNEQFF